The table lists the clone carrying this TCR beta chain with a count of one. This CDR3 has 15 amino acids. Deletions cut 2 bases from V and 1 base from J, with 12 bases between. The V gene's germline CDR1 is SGHRS and CDR2 YFSETQ. Participants' own reports of clinical history determined their cohort assignment. The data originate from a study of blood T cell repertoires in COVID-19. Background on the study: Sources were T cells, B-cell-depleted T cells, or PBMCs; the material itself was cDNA or gDNA.

In the original processing: Reference gene primer amplification in the assay estimated nucleated cell counts. Repertoires were generated with immunoSEQ multiplex PCR, while TCRdb's copy carries only in-frame clones and drops some. V and J calls and clone size are copied from that table; D and trimming were computed from the DNA. Of 300,000 to 350,000 clones in the sample, approximately 83% were seen once. The chain couples TRBV5-1 to TRBJ1-1, with D unresolved. Sequencing input: PBMCs or T cells enriched from blood (not recorded which). The TCR sequence derives from a man aged 25 to 40 who had recovered from COVID-19. The CDR3 DNA reads as TGCGCCAGCAGCTTTGGTGGCACAAGGAACACTGAAGCTTTCTTT. Protein product: CASSFGGTRNTEAFF.